This T cell receptor (beta chain) comes out of a study of resident and recirculating memory T cells in vitiligo. Points on this clone: Its specificity is not known.

No patient showed confetti depigmentation, a clinical sign of active disease. Patients who had received treatment within the previous three months were excluded. Broader study findings: Different lesions suggested infiltration by different T cell clones. No unique dominant TCR clone was found in vitiligo lesions.

The table came from immunoSEQ multiplex PCR; TCRdb's copy has only in-frame clones and leaves some out. The table records 65,000 to 80,000 clones, 92% of them present only once. J was trimmed by 2 bases and V by 2 bases; bases with no gene match: 2. The CDR3 loop spans 15 amino acids. The germline V gene has CDR1 LGHNA and CDR2 YSLEER. The sample consisted of blood. This chain joins TRBV4-3 and TRBJ1-5; 8 bases match TRBD1. This TCR derives from a male donor with vitiligo. Written as DNA, the CDR3 is TGCGCCAGCAGCCAAACAGGGGGAGGCAATCAGCCCCAGCATTTT. This translates into CASSQTGGGNQPQHF.